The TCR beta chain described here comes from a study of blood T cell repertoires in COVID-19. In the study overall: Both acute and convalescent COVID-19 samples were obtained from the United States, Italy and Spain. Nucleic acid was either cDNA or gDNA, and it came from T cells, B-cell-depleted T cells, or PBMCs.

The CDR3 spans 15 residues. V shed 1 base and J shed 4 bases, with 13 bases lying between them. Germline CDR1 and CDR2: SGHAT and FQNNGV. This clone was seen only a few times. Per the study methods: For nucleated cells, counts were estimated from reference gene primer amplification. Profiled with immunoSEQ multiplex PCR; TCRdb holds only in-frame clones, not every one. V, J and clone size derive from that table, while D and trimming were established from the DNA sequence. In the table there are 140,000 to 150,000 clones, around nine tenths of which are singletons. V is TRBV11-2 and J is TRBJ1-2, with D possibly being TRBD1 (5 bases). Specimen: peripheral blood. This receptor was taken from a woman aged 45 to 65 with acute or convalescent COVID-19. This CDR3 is CASSLVQGGGYGYTF. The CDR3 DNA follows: TGTGCCAGCAGCTTAGTCCAGGGAGGAGGCTATGGCTACACCTTC.